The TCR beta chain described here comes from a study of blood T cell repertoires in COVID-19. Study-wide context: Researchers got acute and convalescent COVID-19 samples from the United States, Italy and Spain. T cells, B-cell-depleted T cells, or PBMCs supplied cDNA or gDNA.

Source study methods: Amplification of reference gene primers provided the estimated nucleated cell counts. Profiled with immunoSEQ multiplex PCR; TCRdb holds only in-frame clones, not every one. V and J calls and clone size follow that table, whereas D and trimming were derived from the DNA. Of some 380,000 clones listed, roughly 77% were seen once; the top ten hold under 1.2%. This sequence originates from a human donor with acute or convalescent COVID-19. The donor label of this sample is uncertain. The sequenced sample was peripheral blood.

The CDR3 loop is CASSEFRGASNQPQHF. CDR3 DNA sequence: TGTGCCAGCAGTGAATTCAGGGGGGCAAGCAATCAGCCCCAGCATTTT. The genes are TRBV2 and TRBJ1-5; TRBD1 matches at 7 bases. Trimming removed 2 bases from V and 1 base from J; junction bases left unmatched: 5. The CDR3 runs to 16 residues. CDR1 is SNHLY and CDR2 is FYNNEI in the germline V gene.